Shown below are 31 T cell receptor beta chains from a single sample sequenced in a study of shared clonotypes between healthy human individuals. The method was immunoSEQ multiplex PCR; TCRdb's version includes in-frame clones alone and lacks a portion of them. The sample includes around 2,000,000 clones, approximately 95% of them seen just once. Sequenced material: naive CD4+ T cells sorted from blood. This sample's subset: CD45RA+ positively selected. The receptors come from a man younger than 35 in good health.

The rearrangement uses TRBV27 and TRBJ1-2, with 8 bases aligning to TRBD1. The trim removed 5 bases at V and 0 bases at J, leaving 5 bases unmatched. The CDR3 runs to 15 residues. Germline CDR1 is MNHEY and CDR2 is SMNVEV (reference sequence). This CDR3 reads CASSRTGTTNYGYTF. CDR3 bases: TGTGCCAGCAGTCGGACAGGGACCACTAACTATGGCTACACCTTC.

The chain has TRBV2 and TRBJ1-4; weak D call: TRBD1 (6 bases). The CDR3 contains 13 residues. Trimming removed 5 bases from V and 8 bases from J, with 12 bases in between. Germline loops: CDR1 SNHLY, CDR2 FYNNEI. Written as DNA, the CDR3 is TGTGCCAGCAGTCGAGGCCAGGGGGAAAAACTGTTTTTT. Its translation is CASSRGQGEKLFF.

This chain joins TRBV5-1 and TRBJ1-6; 7 bases agree with TRBD1. V dropped 4 bases and J dropped 8; count of bases not matched to a gene: 9. Germline values: CDR1 SGHRS, CDR2 YFSETQ. The CDR3 loop spans 15 amino acids. The CDR3 sequence: CASSIRQGGDSPLHF. The CDR3, as DNA: TGCGCCAGCAGCATTCGACAGGGCGGTGATTCACCCCTCCACTTT.

The chain combines TRBV28 with TRBJ1-6; D gene uncertain. The CDR3 totals 15 residues. Deletions cut 6 bases from V and 7 bases from J, with 16 bases between. CDR1 and CDR2 (germline): MDHEN, SYDVKM. This CDR3 is CASRLQNEPNSPLHF. The CDR3 nucleotides read TGTGCCAGCAGACTCCAGAATGAGCCAAATTCACCCCTCCACTTT.

This clone was observed a single time. The chain carries TRBV18 and TRBJ1-2; TRBD1 is a possible D gene (6 bases). V was clipped by 2 bases and J by 4 bases, with 14 bases between them. Germline V gene lookup returns CDR1 KGHSH and CDR2 LQKENI. The CDR3 runs to 15 residues. Written as DNA, the CDR3 is TGTGCCAGCTCACCATGGGCAGGGGAAGGCTATGGCTACACCTTC. Translated, it gives CASSPWAGEGYGYTF.

This clone was recorded once. The CDR3 spells CASSVPGRFRTQYF. DNA for the CDR3: TGTGCCAGCAGCGTCCCGGGACGGTTCCGGACCCAGTACTTC. The genes are TRBV11-2 and TRBJ2-5; tentatively, D is TRBD1 or TRBD2 (5 bases each). Germline CDR1 reads SGHAT; CDR2 reads FQNNGV. CDR3 length equals 14 residues. The ends were cut back, 5 bases at V and 7 bases at J, with 17 bases in the middle.

The chain joins TRBV20-1 to TRBJ2-5, with unresolved D. The V and J ends lost 6 bases and 4 bases respectively, with 9 bases between them. The CDR3 consists of 11 residues. Germline V lookup: CDR1 DFQATT, CDR2 SNEGSKA (reference sequence). The CDR3 DNA reads as TGCAGTGCGCACCTATTAGAGACCCAGTACTTC. It yields the protein CSAHLLETQYF.

The chain recombines TRBV12-5 with TRBJ2-7; TRBD2 matches 8 bases. The V gene end was trimmed by 7 bases and the J gene end by 7 bases; junction bases not matched to a gene: 12. The CDR3 has 14 residues. Per the germline V gene, CDR1 is LGHNT and CDR2 is FRNRAP. The CDR3 is CASAPSGSAGEQYF. CDR3 bases: TGTGCTAGTGCCCCAAGCGGGAGTGCCGGGGAGCAGTACTTC.

The chain recombines TRBV5-6 with TRBJ1-5, with D possibly TRBD1 on 5 matching bases. The germline V gene encodes CDR1 SGHDT and CDR2 YYEEEE. The V and J ends lost 1 base and 5 bases respectively, with 7 bases between them. The CDR3 covers 13 residues. DNA for the CDR3: TGTGCCAGCAGCTTGTGGGGGGATCAGCCCCAGCATTTT. Translated: CASSLWGDQPQHF.

The chain carries TRBV29-1 and TRBJ2-1; possibly TRBD2 for D (5 bases). From germline, CDR1 is SQVTM and CDR2 ANQGSEA. The CDR3 consists of 12 residues. V lost 2 bases to trimming and J lost 5 bases, with 7 bases between them. The CDR3: CSVERGDNEQFF. CDR3 nucleotide sequence: TGCAGCGTTGAACGGGGTGACAATGAGCAGTTCTTC.

This chain joins TRBV10-3 and TRBJ2-2; 9 bases agree with TRBD1. Germline CDR1 ENHRY, CDR2 SYGVKD. V lost 6 bases and J lost 0; bases outside the gene matches: 2. This CDR3 is 15 amino acids long. DNA of the CDR3: TGTGCCATCAGGGGACAGGGCTCGAACACCGGGGAGCTGTTTTTT. Translating it yields CAIRGQGSNTGELFF.

This clone is a singleton in its sample. The chain carries TRBV5-1 and TRBJ1-1; D not certain. There are 15 residues in the CDR3. Per the germline V gene, CDR1 is SGHRS and CDR2 is YFSETQ. Trimming stripped 5 bases from V and 0 bases from J, with 14 bases between. The CDR3 protein is CASRYAGKMNTEAFF. The CDR3 nucleotides read TGCGCCAGCAGGTACGCAGGAAAAATGAACACTGAAGCTTTCTTT.

The CDR3 bases are TGCGCCAGCAGCCAGGGCTTCATCAGCACAGATACGCAGTATTTT. As protein: CASSQGFISTDTQYF. This chain connects TRBV4-1 to TRBJ2-3; no clear D. Germline lookup yields CDR1 MGHRA and CDR2 YSYEKL. This CDR3 has 15 amino acids. Trimming removed 3 bases from V and 0 bases from J, with 10 bases in between.

This chain joins TRBV5-4 and TRBJ2-1; the match to TRBD1 covers 10 bases. The V gene end was trimmed by 4 bases and the J gene end by 5 bases; junction bases not matched to a gene: 6. From germline, CDR1 is SGHNT and CDR2 YYREEE (reference sequence). The CDR3 loop spans 15 amino acids. CDR3 region: CASSKWGTGDNEQFF. The CDR3 DNA reads as TGTGCCAGCAGCAAATGGGGGACAGGGGACAATGAGCAGTTCTTC.

The chain has TRBV10-2 and TRBJ2-3; 12 bases fit TRBD2. This CDR3 is built from 15 residues. Per germline, CDR1 WSHSY and CDR2 SAAADI. V shed 6 bases and J 4 bases; nucleotides not matched to a gene: 5. The CDR3 nucleotides are TGCGCCAGCAGATTGACTAGCGGGGGTTCAGATACGCAGTATTTT. It is translated as CASRLTSGGSDTQYF.

The chain combines TRBV9 with TRBJ2-1; D is ambiguous. Trimming stripped 2 bases from V and 2 bases from J, with 23 bases between. The CDR3 is 19 residues long. Germline values: CDR1 SGDLS, CDR2 YYNGEE. The CDR3 nucleotides read TGTGCCAGCAGCGTTGGAATCTTAAGGGCTAGTGGGACCTACAATGAGCAGTTCTTC. It is translated as CASSVGILRASGTYNEQFF.

The rearrangement uses TRBV2 and TRBJ2-1; 15 bases are a match to TRBD2. CDR3 length: 18 residues. With V trimmed by 5 bases and J by 0 bases, 5 bases remained unmatched. Germline V lookup: CDR1 SNHLY, CDR2 FYNNEI. The CDR3 sequence: CASSSGLAGGSSYNEQFF. DNA of the CDR3: TGTGCCAGCAGTAGCGGACTAGCGGGAGGGAGCTCCTACAATGAGCAGTTCTTC.

With regard to this clone: Other DNA sequences within the sample encode an identical CDR3. The chain couples TRBV5-6 to TRBJ1-5, with 7 bases fitting TRBD1. CDR3 size: 14 residues. With 3 bases clipped from V and 0 bases from J, the junction kept 0 bases outside the gene matches. Germline-derived CDR1 and CDR2 are SGHDT and YYEEEE. The CDR3 protein is CASSYRGSNQPQHF. In DNA form, the CDR3 reads TGTGCCAGCAGCTACAGGGGTAGCAATCAGCCCCAGCATTTT.

V and J are TRBV6-6 and TRBJ2-1; possibly TRBD1 for D (6 bases). This CDR3 contains 15 residues. Germline assignment: CDR1 MNHNY and CDR2 SVGAGI (reference sequence). V dropped 5 bases and J dropped 8 bases, with 19 bases sitting between them. The CDR3 sequence: CASSLNRVSMYEQFF. The CDR3 DNA is TGTGCCAGCAGTCTCAACAGGGTTTCCATGTATGAGCAGTTCTTC.

The rearrangement joins TRBV10-1 to TRBJ1-3; D gene uncertain. V lost 6 bases, J lost 2 bases, and 17 bases lay in between. Germline lookup yields CDR1 WNHNN and CDR2 SYGVQD (reference sequence). The CDR3 sequence is 16 residues long. The CDR3 protein is CASRPALHRTGNTIYF. In DNA, the CDR3 is TGCGCCAGCAGGCCGGCCCTACACAGAACTGGAAACACCATATATTTT.

The CDR3 DNA is TGTGCCAGAAGCTTAGACGTCGATGAGCAGTTCTTC. Amino acid sequence: CARSLDVDEQFF. The rearrangement uses TRBV5-3 and TRBJ2-1; no clear D. TRBV5-3 is labeled an ORF, and its function is uncertain. The CDR3 length is 12 residues. V lost 2 bases, J lost 8 bases, and 8 bases lay in between.

For this clone: This CDR3 is also generated by other DNA sequences in the sample. This chain links TRBV27 with TRBJ1-2, with 8 bases that match TRBD1. CDR3 size: 19 residues. Germline loops: CDR1 MNHEY, CDR2 SMNVEV (reference sequence). V shed 3 bases, J shed 1 base, and the junction held 16 bases outside the gene matches. CDR3 amino acids: CASSFFTQPGTGSNYGYTF. Written as DNA, the CDR3 is TGTGCCAGCAGTTTTTTTACCCAACCCGGGACAGGAAGTAACTATGGCTACACCTTC.

This chain uses TRBV29-1 with TRBJ1-2, with 7 bases that match TRBD1. CDR3 size: 14 residues. Germline V lookup: CDR1 SQVTM, CDR2 ANQGSEA. Losses at the gene ends were 1 base for V and 2 bases for J; bases not matched to a gene: 4. The CDR3 nucleotides read TGCAGCGTTGAAGGGGACAGAGCAAACTATGGCTACACCTTC. This gives the protein CSVEGDRANYGYTF.

The chain employs TRBV28 and TRBJ1-5; TRBD1 matches 7 bases. CDR1 MDHEN and CDR2 SYDVKM come from the germline V gene. The CDR3 covers 15 residues. J lost 0 bases, V lost 6 bases, and 5 bases had no gene match. DNA of the CDR3: TGTGCCAGCAGAAAACAGGGGAATAGCAATCAGCCCCAGCATTTT. It is translated as CASRKQGNSNQPQHF.

CDR3 sequence (DNA): TGTGCCAGCAGTGACTCGGGTAGCGGGGGCCCAGATACGCAGTATTTT. Its translation is CASSDSGSGGPDTQYF. The chain links TRBV6-4 to TRBJ2-3; 9 nucleotides line up with TRBD2. The CDR3 totals 16 residues. From germline, CDR1 is MRHNA and CDR2 SNTAGT. V lost 0 bases to trimming and J lost 4 bases; unmatched junction nucleotides: 5.

The V and J genes are TRBV6-1 and TRBJ1-3; tentatively, D is TRBD1 (5 bases). CDR1 is MNHNS, CDR2 SASEGT, per germline. The CDR3 spans 13 residues. V lost 7 bases and J lost 4, with 11 bases in between. CDR3 coding DNA: TGTGCCAGCATGCCCTCAGGGGGAAACACCATATATTTT. Protein sequence: CASMPSGGNTIYF.

The chain joins TRBV7-8 to TRBJ2-3, with D possibly TRBD2 on 5 matching bases. V was trimmed by 1 base and J by 0 bases, leaving 8 bases between them. In germline, CDR1 is SGHVS, CDR2 FQNEAQ. The CDR3 spans 15 residues. The CDR3 loop is CASSLEGGSTDTQYF. CDR3 DNA: TGTGCCAGCAGCTTAGAGGGCGGGAGCACAGATACGCAGTATTTT.

The chain is built from TRBV6-1 and TRBJ2-7; perhaps TRBD1 as D (5 bases). Per the germline V gene, CDR1 is MNHNS and CDR2 is SASEGT. Trimming removed 0 bases from V and 0 bases from J, with 12 bases in between. CDR3 length: 16 residues. CDR3 coding DNA: TGTGCCAGCAGTGAAGCACAGGAGCGACGCTCCTACGAGCAGTACTTC. Protein sequence: CASSEAQERRSYEQYF.

The rearrangement uses TRBV6-6 and TRBJ1-6, with D maybe TRBD1 (5 bases). From germline, CDR1 is MNHNY and CDR2 SVGAGI (reference sequence). Trimming shortened V by 2 bases and J by 3 bases, and 11 bases separated the two germline ends. The CDR3 is 16 amino acids. The CDR3 is CASSYGTGFYNSPLHF. Here the CDR3 DNA reads TGTGCCAGCAGTTACGGGACCGGATTCTATAATTCACCCCTCCACTTT.

About this clone itself: A much larger clone lies a single base off, so this may be a read error. This rearrangement joins TRBV9 to TRBJ2-2; D ambiguous. This CDR3 contains 13 residues. The germline V gene has CDR1 SGDLS and CDR2 YYNGEE. CDR3 in DNA: TGTGCCAGCAGCCTCCAAGTCACCAGGGAGCTGTTTTTT. It translates to CASSLQVTRELFF. Together with reference TRBV9 and TRBJ2-2, the CDR3 gives the full variable domain: DSGVTQTPKHLITATGQRVTLRCSPRSGDLSVYWYQQSLDQGLQFLIQYYNGEERAKGNILERFSAQQFPDLHSELNLSSLELGDSALYFCASSLQVTRELFFGEGSRLTVL.

J is TRBJ2-2 and V is TRBV11-3; a possible D gene is TRBD1 (6 bases). This CDR3 is 18 amino acids long. Germline lookup yields CDR1 SGHNT and CDR2 YENEEA. V was shortened by 0 bases and J by 0 bases, with 14 bases between the two germline ends. The CDR3 nucleotides read TGTGCCAGCAGCTTAGATGCCCTCGGACAGCCGAACACCGGGGAGCTGTTTTTT. Protein sequence: CASSLDALGQPNTGELFF.